This T cell receptor beta chain was recorded in a study of OX40 agonist ivuxolimab in advanced cancers. About the research overall: Patients with prior anti-PD-1, anti-PD-L1 or anti-CTLA-4 therapy were eligible; 35% to 50% had some. Partial responses were observed in three patients, of whom one had hepatocellular carcinoma and two had cutaneous melanoma.

General study results and limits: The study observed clonal expansion of CD4+ and CD8+ blood T cells by week 6 at 0.1 to 3.0 mg/kg. The mean number of expanded clones was higher in CD8+ T cells than in CD4+.

TCRdb's table, derived via immunoSEQ multiplex PCR, lists solely in-frame clones and lacks some. The sample has approximately 70,000 clones, around 93% seen once. As for this clone: Its specificity is unknown.

CDR3 length: 16 amino acids. Germline V gene sequence: CDR1 SNHLY, CDR2 FYNNEI. V was pared by 1 base and J by 0 bases, with 11 bases between. V is TRBV2 and J is TRBJ2-3, with D uncertain. The clonotype comes from an adult with an advanced solid tumor such as melanoma, head and neck, liver or kidney cancer. The sample here was CD4+ or CD8+ T cells sorted from blood, taken in a trial of the OX40 agonist ivuxolimab. The CDR3 sequence: CASSEEAAYSTDTQYF. The CDR3 coding sequence is TGTGCCAGCAGTGAAGAGGCAGCCTATAGCACAGATACGCAGTATTTT.